The 25 T cell receptor beta chains in this list originate from one sample, sequenced in a study of STAT3 mutations in large granular lymphocyte leukemia. No cognate antigen is known for these TCRs. Sequencing was performed with immunoSEQ multiplex PCR; in TCRdb, only in-frame clones are kept and a portion is missing. The sample has around 4,600 clones, about 53% seen once; the top ten hold 84%. Notes on the study in general: At least one immunodominant TCR beta clonotype appeared in every T-cell large granular lymphocyte leukemia patient.

Material: peripheral blood mononuclear cells. The receptors come from a man in his 60s with T-cell large granular lymphocyte leukemia. Some clones in this sample may be carry-over from other donors' samples.

This clone appeared once. V usage is TRBV5-1 and J usage is TRBJ1-2, with a tentative D call TRBD1 (5 bases). The CDR3 length is 15 residues. Deletions cut 1 base from V and 6 bases from J, with 16 bases between. Germline V gene lookup returns CDR1 SGHRS and CDR2 YFSETQ. CDR3 protein: CASSLTGDSNDGYTF. CDR3 DNA: TGCGCCAGCAGCTTGACAGGCGACAGCAACGATGGCTACACCTTC.

This chain connects TRBV5-1 to TRBJ1-2; D gene ambiguous. The CDR3 contains 13 residues. V was clipped by 0 bases and J by 2 bases, with 5 bases between them. The germline CDR1 and CDR2 sequences are SGHRS and YFSETQ. In DNA, the CDR3 is TGCGCCAGCAGCTTGGTAGAGAACTATGGCTACACCTTC. Encoded protein: CASSLVENYGYTF.

This chain joins TRBV30 and TRBJ1-4, with D possibly being TRBD1 (5 bases). Trimming cost V 2 bases and J 1 base, with 14 bases left between them. Germline CDR1 reads GTSNPN; CDR2 reads SVGIG (reference sequence). This CDR3 contains 16 residues. CDR3 region: CAWSYPGSVTNEKLFF. DNA for the CDR3: TGTGCCTGGAGTTATCCAGGGTCTGTAACTAATGAAAAACTGTTTTTT.

The gene calls are TRBV6-6 and TRBJ2-7; the match to TRBD1 covers 9 bases. CDR1 MNHNY and CDR2 SVGAGI come from the germline V gene (reference sequence). CDR3 length: 14 amino acids. Trimming took 5 bases from V and 4 from J; bases not matched to a gene: 6. DNA of the CDR3: TGTGCCAGCAGTGCACCGGGACAGGGTTACGAGCAGTACTTC. Its protein product is CASSAPGQGYEQYF.

CDR3 region: CASSSGGGRETQYF. The CDR3 DNA follows: TGTGCCAGCAGCTCCGGAGGGGGGCGGGAGACCCAGTACTTC. J is TRBJ2-5 and V is TRBV11-3, with D perhaps matching TRBD1 or TRBD2 (6 bases each). Germline V lookup: CDR1 SGHNT, CDR2 YENEEA. The CDR3 contains 14 residues. V was pared by 4 bases and J by 5 bases, with 14 bases between.

The chain combines TRBV6-6 with TRBJ1-1; 8 bases are shared with TRBD1. Germline lookup yields CDR1 MNHNY and CDR2 SVGAGI (reference sequence). The V segment lost 6 bases and the J segment 10 bases; nucleotides outside the gene matches: 13. The CDR3 loop spans 14 amino acids. CDR3 coding DNA: TGTGCCAGCAGCTTGGACAGGGCGGGAACCTCAGCTTTCTTT. It specifies CASSLDRAGTSAFF.

This clone occurred a few times. The J gene is TRBJ1-6, the V gene TRBV29-1; unclear D gene. This CDR3 region has 14 residues. V was cut by 5 bases and J by 9 bases, with 17 bases left in between. Germline loops: CDR1 SQVTM, CDR2 ANQGSEA. The CDR3 DNA is TGCAGCGTTATGTGGGGAGGACCAGGTTCACCCCTCCACTTT. Its protein is CSVMWGGPGSPLHF.

The chain has TRBV30 and TRBJ1-6; 7 positions agree with TRBD1. Germline-derived CDR1 and CDR2 are GTSNPN and SVGIG (reference sequence). The CDR3 contains 16 residues. The V and J ends lost 2 bases and 5 bases, in that order; junction bases with no gene match: 9. CDR3 sequence: CAWSRPGGPDNSPLHF. The CDR3 DNA sequence: TGTGCCTGGAGTAGGCCAGGGGGGCCTGATAATTCACCCCTCCACTTT.

The genes are TRBV6-6 and TRBJ1-2; no firm D call. CDR3 length: 14 residues. CDR1 and CDR2 (germline): MNHNY, SVGAGI (reference sequence). Trimming stripped 5 bases from V and 8 bases from J, with 18 bases between. CDR3: CASSRPPGEGGYTF. The CDR3 region has the DNA TGTGCCAGCAGTCGTCCTCCAGGTGAGGGCGGCTACACCTTC.

In DNA form, the CDR3 reads TGTGCCTGGAGTGTATTAACTACAGATACGCAGTATTTT. Its translation is CAWSVLTTDTQYF. This chain connects TRBV30 to TRBJ2-3; D gene ambiguous. CDR3 length: 13 amino acids. V lost 0 bases and J 3 bases, leaving 7 bases between the germline ends. The germline CDR1 and CDR2 sequences are GTSNPN and SVGIG (reference sequence).

This clone showed up just a few times. This chain connects TRBV13 to TRBJ2-7; TRBD2 aligns across 12 bases. The CDR3 extends over 15 amino acids. After removal of 4 bases from V and 7 bases from J, the junction contained 8 bases not matched to a gene. Germline V gene sequence: CDR1 PRHDT, CDR2 FYEKMQ (reference sequence). The CDR3 DNA is TGTGCCAGCAGCTGGTCGGGACTAGCGGGTCAGGAGCAGTACGTC. Protein product: CASSWSGLAGQEQYV.

The chain joins TRBV5-5 to TRBJ1-5; 7 bases line up with TRBD1. The CDR3 is 15 amino acids. V was pared by 3 bases and J by 2 bases, with 5 bases of the junction left unmatched. CDR1 SGHKS and CDR2 YYEKEE come from the germline V gene (reference sequence). The CDR3 is CASSYRGVGNQPQHF. Here the CDR3 DNA reads TGTGCCAGCAGCTACAGGGGTGTTGGCAATCAGCCCCAGCATTTT.

This chain links TRBV29-1 with TRBJ1-2, with TRBD1 matching 7 bases. There are 12 residues in the CDR3. The J segment lost 4 bases and the V segment lost 4 bases, leaving 3 bases of the junction unmatched. Germline lookup yields CDR1 SQVTM and CDR2 ANQGSEA. The CDR3 loop is CSVAGQSYGYTF. The CDR3 DNA reads TGCAGCGTTGCGGGACAGAGCTATGGCTACACCTTC.

V is TRBV7-2 and J is TRBJ2-1; no firm D call. V lost 5 bases, J lost 9 bases, and 11 bases lay in between. Germline lookup yields CDR1 SGHTA and CDR2 FQGNSA. This CDR3 contains 12 residues. CDR3 region: CASSQPGGEQFF. For the CDR3, the DNA is TGTGCCAGCAGCCAACCGGGTGGTGAGCAGTTCTTC.

V usage is TRBV18 and J usage is TRBJ2-1; 11 bases align to TRBD2. With 0 bases clipped from V and 8 bases from J, the junction kept 3 bases outside the gene matches. The germline V gene encodes CDR1 KGHSH and CDR2 LQKENI. The length of the CDR3 is 15 residues. The CDR3: CASSPPTSGSYEQFF. The DNA for the CDR3 is TGTGCCAGCTCACCACCTACTAGCGGGAGCTATGAGCAGTTCTTC.

This clone was counted between two and nine times. J is TRBJ1-6 and V is TRBV25-1, with D perhaps TRBD1 (6 bases). Germline V gene lookup returns CDR1 MGHDK and CDR2 SYGVNS. The CDR3 has 14 amino acids. Trimming stripped 4 bases from V and 8 bases from J, with 12 bases between. CDR3 residues: CASSGDTGYSPLHF. CDR3 bases: TGTGCCAGCAGTGGGGACACCGGTTATTCACCCCTCCACTTT. Together with reference TRBV25-1 and TRBJ1-6, the CDR3 gives the full variable domain: EADIYQTPRYLVIGTGKKITLECSQTMGHDKMYWYQQDPGMELHLIHYSYGVNSTEKGDLSSESTVSRIRTEHFPLTLESARPSHTSQYLCASSGDTGYSPLHFGNGTRLTVT.

The chain recombines TRBV5-4 with TRBJ2-5; D might be TRBD1 or TRBD2, each matching 5 bases. The CDR3 runs 13 residues. Trimming stripped 4 bases from V and 1 base from J, with 8 bases between. The germline CDR1 and CDR2 sequences are SGHNT and YYREEE (reference sequence). The CDR3 coding sequence is TGTGCCAGCAGCCCCGGGACCCAAGAGACCCAGTACTTC. Its translation is CASSPGTQETQYF.

The V gene is TRBV29-1, the J gene TRBJ2-7; the D is unclear. The V end was cut by 0 bases, the J end by 12 bases, with 15 bases between. CDR1 is SQVTM and CDR2 is ANQGSEA in the germline V gene. This CDR3 is built from 12 residues. CDR3 protein: CSVEDQVGRGYF. The CDR3 DNA reads as TGCAGCGTTGAAGATCAGGTCGGTCGAGGGTACTTC.

DNA for the CDR3: TGTGCCAGCTCCCAAGACAGTTACGAGCAGTACTTC. Its translation is CASSQDSYEQYF. The chain carries TRBV18 and TRBJ2-7; tentative D call: TRBD1 (5 bases). The germline gives CDR1 KGHSH, CDR2 LQKENI. CDR3 length equals 12 residues. Trimming took off 6 bases at V and 4 bases at J, with 10 bases between the two ends.

This sequence joins TRBV4-1 and TRBJ2-3; D unresolved. In germline, CDR1 is MGHRA, CDR2 YSYEKL. The CDR3 spans 15 residues. V lost 0 bases to trimming and J lost 5 bases, with 12 bases between them. CDR3 in amino acids: CASSQDQAGLDTQYF. As DNA, the CDR3 is TGCGCCAGCAGCCAAGATCAGGCAGGTCTAGATACGCAGTATTTT.

The V call is TRBV30, the J call TRBJ1-6; D is unclear. CDR3 length: 13 amino acids. Trimming removed 1 base from V and 11 bases from J, with 12 bases in between. Germline CDR1 is GTSNPN and CDR2 is SVGIG (reference sequence). CDR3 coding DNA: TGTGCCTGGAGTGGCCCGGGGTTGGCACCCCTCCACTTT. This codes for CAWSGPGLAPLHF.

This CDR3 is CASRKGAEAFF. The CDR3 DNA is TGTGCCAGCAGGAAGGGGGCCGAGGCTTTCTTT. The chain recombines TRBV6-6 with TRBJ1-1; 7 nucleotides align to TRBD1. This CDR3 has 11 residues. V trimming: 6 bases; J trimming: 11 bases; junction bases outside the gene matches: 6. Per the germline V gene, CDR1 is MNHNY and CDR2 is SVGAGI (reference sequence).

The genes are TRBV27 and TRBJ2-5, with TRBD2 as a possible D gene (5 bases). V was trimmed by 6 bases and J by 5 bases, leaving 13 bases between them. This CDR3 has 13 residues. Looked up from germline, CDR1 is MNHEY and CDR2 is SMNVEV (reference sequence). Here the CDR3 DNA reads TGTGCCAGCAGCCTTACTGAGCGGGAGACCCAGTACTTC. Amino acids: CASSLTERETQYF.

This chain connects TRBV18 to TRBJ2-5; 9 bases are shared with TRBD2. Germline CDR1 KGHSH, CDR2 LQKENI. The V and J ends lost 6 bases and 5 bases, in that order; junction bases with no gene match: 7. The CDR3 is made up of 14 amino acids. The CDR3 sequence: CASSGSGGPETQYF. The DNA of the CDR3 is TGTGCCAGCTCGGGGAGCGGGGGGCCGGAGACCCAGTACTTC.

The CDR3 nucleotides read TGCGCCAGCCAGGGACTAGCGGGGGCCTACGAGCAGTACTTC. Translating gives CASQGLAGAYEQYF. The J gene is TRBJ2-7, the V gene TRBV10-2; TRBD2 matches at 14 bases. The CDR3 contains 14 residues. The V gene's germline CDR1 is WSHSY and CDR2 SAAADI. V trimming: 8 bases; J trimming: 2 bases; junction bases outside the gene matches: 2.